These 17 T cell receptor beta chains were all obtained from the same sample, sequenced in a study of early T cells in non-severe SARS-CoV-2 infection. From the 5' RACE reads, TCRdb called clonotypes with MiXCR, one entry per CDR3 protein. The sample has tens of thousands of distinct CDR3 sequences; roughly 4.2% are singletons. The sequencing input was whole blood. The source of these receptors is an adult who was a healthcare worker with PCR-confirmed SARS-CoV-2 infection or an uninfected control (not recorded which).

This clonotype appeared many times. The gene calls are TRBV20-1 and TRBJ2-1; the D gene is possibly TRBD2 (6 bases). There are 15 residues in the CDR3. Germline CDR1 DFQATT, CDR2 SNEGSKA (reference sequence). V was pared by 0 bases and J by 3 bases, with 12 bases between. The CDR3 region has the DNA TGCAGTGCTAGAGATCCCGGGACTGACTACAATGAGCAGTTCTTC. As protein: CSARDPGTDYNEQFF.

This clonotype was counted a single time. The chain couples TRBV12-3 or TRBV12-4 to TRBJ2-3; 7 bases map to TRBD1. The length of the CDR3 is 14 residues. With V trimmed by 5 bases and J by 4 bases, 6 bases remained unmatched. The CDR3: CASSADRVSDTQYF. CDR3 sequence (DNA): TGTGCCAGCAGTGCCGACAGGGTCTCAGATACGCAGTATTTT.

The gene calls are TRBV10-3 and TRBJ1-3; no clear D gene. V lost 0 bases to trimming and J lost 0 bases, with 6 bases between them. Per the germline V gene, CDR1 is ENHRY and CDR2 is SYGVKD. This CDR3 contains 15 residues. Here the CDR3 DNA reads TGTGCCATCAGTGAGTCGCGCAACTCTGGAAACACCATATATTTT. Translated, it gives CAISESRNSGNTIYF.

This clonotype was detected ten times or more. The chain links TRBV3-1 to TRBJ2-1; the D call may be TRBD1 or TRBD2 (5 bases each). With 1 base removed from V and 8 bases from J, the gap between germline ends came to 12 bases. The V gene's germline CDR1 is LGHDT and CDR2 YNNKEL (reference sequence). The CDR3 contains 14 residues. The CDR3 loop is CASSQGDQGDEQFF. CDR3 coding DNA: TGTGCCAGCAGCCAAGGGGACCAAGGGGATGAGCAGTTCTTC.

The rearrangement links TRBV20-1 to TRBJ2-2, with D possibly being TRBD1 (5 bases). V was pared by 2 bases and J by 2 bases, with 9 bases between. Per germline, CDR1 DFQATT and CDR2 SNEGSKA (reference sequence). The CDR3 runs 14 residues. The CDR3 sequence is CSARTGTNTGELFF. Here the CDR3 DNA reads TGCAGTGCTAGAACAGGAACCAACACCGGGGAGCTGTTTTTT.

V and J are TRBV20-1 and TRBJ2-7; TRBD1 might be the D (6 bases). This CDR3 spans 13 amino acids. V dropped 5 bases and J dropped 0 bases, with 11 bases sitting between them. Germline CDR1 DFQATT, CDR2 SNEGSKA (reference sequence). The CDR3 nucleotides are TGCAGTGCTCCGGACAGAAACTCCTACGAGCAGTACTTC. As protein: CSAPDRNSYEQYF.

V is TRBV6-2 or TRBV6-3 and J is TRBJ2-7; perhaps TRBD1 as D (5 bases). Germline CDR1 is MNHEY and CDR2 is SVGEGT. Trimming removed 3 bases from V and 2 bases from J, with 14 bases in between. The CDR3 covers 15 residues. The CDR3 coding sequence is TGTGCCAGCAGTTATAAAGGGGTAAGCGCCTACGAGCAGTACTTC. Protein sequence: CASSYKGVSAYEQYF.

This clonotype was observed at least ten times. J is TRBJ2-1 and V is TRBV29-1; D gene uncertain. The germline gives CDR1 SQVTM, CDR2 ANQGSEA. The V and J ends lost 4 bases and 4 bases respectively, with 8 bases between them. The CDR3 length is 12 residues. This CDR3 reads CSVGGQYNEQFF. DNA for the CDR3: TGCAGCGTTGGAGGTCAGTACAATGAGCAGTTCTTC.

This clonotype was seen many times. CDR3 protein: CASSLSGGQGADTQYF. The CDR3 nucleotides read TGTGCCAGCAGCTTGTCGGGGGGACAGGGGGCCGATACGCAGTATTTT. The chain uses TRBV7-8 and TRBJ2-3; the match to TRBD1 covers 12 bases. J gave up 6 bases and V 3 bases, and 7 bases lay outside the gene matches. The CDR3 covers 16 residues. Germline CDR1 and CDR2: SGHVS and FQNEAQ. Complete variable domain (other parts from reference TRBV7-8 and TRBJ2-3): GAGVSQSPRYKVAKRGQDVALRCDPISGHVSLFWYQQALGQGPEFLTYFQNEAQLDKSGLPSDRFFAERPEGSVSTLKIQRTQQEDSAVYLCASSLSGGQGADTQYFGPGTRLTVL.

This clonotype occurred many times. The J gene is TRBJ2-1, the V gene TRBV5-1; 9 positions match TRBD1. There are 15 residues in the CDR3. CDR1 is SGHRS, CDR2 YFSETQ, per germline. Unmatched junction bases numbered 5, after V lost 5 bases and J lost 2 bases. CDR3 nucleotide sequence: TGCGCCAGCAGAGGGGGACAGGGAGCCTACAATGAGCAGTTCTTC. This translates into CASRGGQGAYNEQFF.

The table lists this clonotype with a few counts. The chain carries TRBV2 and TRBJ1-6; 11 nucleotides align to TRBD1. Germline CDR1 and CDR2: SNHLY and FYNNEI. The V segment lost 6 bases and the J segment 7 bases; nucleotides outside the gene matches: 2. This CDR3 is 14 amino acids long. The CDR3 region has the DNA TGTGCCAGCAGGGGGACAGGGGGAAATTCACCCCTCCACTTT. It yields the protein CASRGTGGNSPLHF.

In its sample, this clonotype was seen many times. The rearrangement uses TRBV2 and TRBJ1-2; D gene unclear. This CDR3 is built from 14 residues. Deletions cut 5 bases from V and 8 bases from J, with 18 bases between. The germline gives CDR1 SNHLY, CDR2 FYNNEI. The CDR3 nucleotides read TGTGCCAGCAGTTCCTCGACGGCTGGGATAGGCTACACCTTC. Translation gives CASSSSTAGIGYTF.

This clonotype has at least ten counts. This sequence joins TRBV7-2 and TRBJ2-5; weak D call: TRBD1 (6 bases). Trimming took off 2 bases at V and 5 bases at J, with 9 bases between the two ends. Germline CDR1 SGHTA, CDR2 FQGNSA. CDR3 size: 13 residues. DNA for the CDR3: TGTGCCAGCAGCTTAACAGGGATGGAGACCCAGTACTTC. This sequence encodes CASSLTGMETQYF. The full variable domain, its missing parts supplied by reference TRBV7-2 and TRBJ2-5, is GAGVSQSPSNKVTEKGKDVELRCDPISGHTALYWYRQSLGQGLEFLIYFQGNSAPDKSGLPSDRFSAERTGGSVSTLTIQRTQQEDSAVYLCASSLTGMETQYFGPGTRLLVL.

This chain joins TRBV2 and TRBJ2-7; TRBD1 matches 8 bases. J was trimmed by 1 base and V by 2 bases; bases with no gene match: 4. CDR1 is SNHLY, CDR2 FYNNEI, per germline. The CDR3 has 15 residues. CDR3 amino acids: CASSENTGGSYEQYF. The CDR3 nucleotides are TGTGCCAGCAGTGAAAATACAGGGGGTTCCTACGAGCAGTACTTC.

This clonotype was seen many times. The chain has TRBV20-1 and TRBJ2-7; 8 bases match TRBD1. Germline loops: CDR1 DFQATT, CDR2 SNEGSKA (reference sequence). Germline trimming cut 0 bases from V and 2 bases from J; bases unmatched to any gene: 3. This CDR3 region has 14 residues. CDR3 coding DNA: TGCAGTGCTAGAGAGGCAGGGGGCCCCTACGAGCAGTACTTC. Its protein is CSAREAGGPYEQYF.

This clonotype was recorded many times. The rearrangement joins TRBV20-1 to TRBJ1-1; D ambiguous. The ends were cut back, 7 bases at V and 1 base at J, with 13 bases in the middle. The CDR3 is 13 residues long. Germline V lookup: CDR1 DFQATT, CDR2 SNEGSKA (reference sequence). The CDR3 region has the DNA TGCAGTGGTTTGGGCGAGGCGAACACTGAAGCTTTCTTT. It translates to CSGLGEANTEAFF.

The V and J genes are TRBV4-2 and TRBJ2-5; 9 bases are a match to TRBD2. The CDR3 has 15 residues. The V gene's germline CDR1 is LGHNA and CDR2 YNFKEQ. V was pared by 0 bases and J by 1 base, with 0 bases of the junction left unmatched. The CDR3 is CASSQERGGQETQYF. The DNA of the CDR3 is TGTGCCAGCAGCCAAGAGCGGGGGGGCCAAGAGACCCAGTACTTC.